The next 5 T cell receptor beta chains were all read from a single sample in a study of blood T cell repertoires in COVID-19. Here immunoSEQ multiplex PCR was the method, and the copy in TCRdb shows in-frame clones only, minus some. The table records under 150,000 clones, approximately 83% of them present only once. Material: peripheral blood. The receptors here all came from an elderly man with acute or convalescent COVID-19.

J is TRBJ2-7 and V is TRBV21-1; the D call TRBD2 from the table was never checked on the DNA. TRBV21-1 is listed as a pseudogene. This CDR3 region has 13 residues. Here the CDR3 reads CASSKGGQPEQYF. The DNA for the CDR3 is TGTGCCAGCAGCAAAGGCGGGCAGCCCGAGCAGTACTTC.

The V call is TRBV7-2, the J call TRBJ2-1, with D perhaps TRBD2 (5 bases). The CDR3 covers 17 residues. Looked up from germline, CDR1 is SGHTA and CDR2 is FQGNSA. Trimming shortened V by 5 bases and J by 2 bases, and 19 bases separated the two germline ends. CDR3 bases: TGTGCCAGCAGCACAGAACGGCGCACTAGACCCTACAATGAGCAGTTCTTC. This sequence encodes CASSTERRTRPYNEQFF.

The chain couples TRBV7-9 to TRBJ2-7; a weak D match, TRBD1 (5 bases). Germline loops: CDR1 SEHNR, CDR2 FQNEAQ (reference sequence). This CDR3 region has 13 residues. The germline V and J ends were trimmed by 6 bases and 0 bases, with 9 bases remaining between them. The DNA of the CDR3 is TGTGCCAGCAGTAAAGGGGTCTCCTACGAGCAGTACTTC. It codes for CASSKGVSYEQYF.

V gene TRBV19 combines with J gene TRBJ1-5, with 10 bases identical to TRBD1. This CDR3 region has 14 residues. Germline lookup yields CDR1 LNHDA and CDR2 SQIVND (reference sequence). Losses at the gene ends were 7 bases for V and 8 bases for J; bases not matched to a gene: 8. The CDR3 DNA is TGTGCCAGTACCCAGACAGGGGGCAAGGAGCCCCAGCATTTT. This translates into CASTQTGGKEPQHF.

The chain employs TRBV2 and TRBJ2-2; D perhaps matches TRBD1 (5 bases). CDR3 length: 16 amino acids. The ends were cut back, 3 bases at V and 2 bases at J, with 13 bases in the middle. Per the germline V gene, CDR1 is SNHLY and CDR2 is FYNNEI. For the CDR3, the DNA is TGTGCCAGCAGTGATCCGAGACAGAGCAACACCGGGGAGCTGTTTTTT. Translating gives CASSDPRQSNTGELFF.